One T cell receptor (beta chain) is described in this entry. The antigen is undetermined. CDR1 and CDR2 (germline): SNHLY, FYNNEI. V was cut by 1 base and J by 6 bases, with 10 bases left in between. This CDR3 has 13 residues. When replicate PCRs were run on sorted subsets, they used about 200 ng DNA, some 29,000 T cell genomes. TCRdb keeps only in-frame clones here, not all; method: immunoSEQ multiplex PCR. The repertoire holds 2,500,000 or so clones, with just under 95% as singletons. CD4+ cells were split into CD45RA+ naive and CD45RA-negative memory subsets. The entry originates in a study of shared clonotypes between healthy human individuals. Study results and caveats: Non-shared clonotypes showed lower generation probabilities than clonotypes common to all four donors. On the whole, naive subsets had larger estimated richness than memory subsets had.

V gene TRBV2 combines with J gene TRBJ2-7; D is uncertain. The clonotype originates from a young man in good health. Some clones in this sample may be carry-over from other donors' samples. Input material: naive CD4+ T cells from PBMCs. This sample's subset: CD45RA+ positively selected. The CDR3 coding sequence is TGTGCCAGCAGTGAAGGTACGGCTTCCGAGCAGTACTTC. It codes for CASSEGTASEQYF. Looking up the rest from reference TRBV2 and TRBJ2-7 gives the full variable domain: EPEVTQTPSHQVTQMGQEVILRCVPISNHLYFYWYRQILGQKVEFLVSFYNNEISEKSEIFDDQFSVERPDGSNFTLKIRSTKLEDSAMYFCASSEGTASEQYFGPGTRLTVT.